This entry concerns a single T cell receptor beta chain. The CDR3 loop spans 13 amino acids. V lost 6 bases to trimming and J lost 7 bases, with 16 bases between them. The V gene's germline CDR1 is SQVTM and CDR2 ANQGSEA. The repertoire was sequenced with immunoSEQ multiplex PCR; TCRdb's copy has only in-frame clones and lacks some. This sample has under 40,000 clones, with about 88% found just once. These data are taken from a study of T cell responses to AZD1222 COVID-19 vaccine. This clonotype was obtained from an adult in good health. The source material was peripheral blood, sampled on day 0 of AZD1222 vaccination. V usage is TRBV29-1 and J usage is TRBJ2-1; D might be TRBD2 (6 bases). The CDR3 reads CSVFRGLRNEQFF. The CDR3 DNA sequence: TGCAGCGTCTTTCGGGGGTTGAGAAATGAGCAGTTCTTC.